The 32 T cell receptor beta chains below were found in one sample sequenced in a study of blood T cell repertoires in COVID-19. Measured with immunoSEQ multiplex PCR; TCRdb has only the in-frame clones, and not every one. The table lists about 230,000 clones, roughly 76% of them singletons. The sequencing sample was made of peripheral blood. Receptor source: a woman older than 75 with COVID-19, enrolled during active disease.

Worth noting for this clone: The sample contains more than one DNA sequence encoding this CDR3. The chain is built from TRBV2 and TRBJ1-1; the D is unclear. Trimming took 7 bases from V and 3 from J, leaving 6 bases between them. CDR3 length equals 11 residues. CDR1 and CDR2 from the germline V gene are SNHLY and FYNNEI. CDR3 bases: TGTGCCAGCAAACGGGACACTGAAGCTTTCTTT. This codes for CASKRDTEAFF.

This chain joins TRBV6-4 and TRBJ2-7, with D maybe TRBD2 (7 bases). V shed 0 bases and J shed 10 bases, with 10 bases lying between them. The length of the CDR3 is 12 residues. Germline V gives CDR1 MRHNA, CDR2 SNTAGT. In nucleotides, the CDR3 is TGTGCCAGCAGTGACTCGGGGGGGCCCCAGTACTTC. It encodes CASSDSGGPQYF.

The V and J genes are TRBV25-1 and TRBJ1-2, with D hard to call. The germline V and J ends were trimmed by 5 bases and 1 base, with 2 bases remaining between them. This CDR3 contains 11 residues. Per germline, CDR1 MGHDK and CDR2 SYGVNS. CDR3 region: CASSHNYGYTF. As DNA, the CDR3 is TGTGCCAGCAGTCATAACTATGGCTACACCTTC.

This clone appeared once. This chain joins TRBV27 and TRBJ2-3; 9 nucleotides match TRBD1. CDR3 size: 15 residues. After removal of 2 bases from V and 3 bases from J, the junction contained 3 bases not matched to a gene. CDR1 and CDR2 (germline): MNHEY, SMNVEV (reference sequence). In DNA form, the CDR3 reads TGTGCCAGCAGTTTAATGGACAGGGGAACAGATACGCAGTATTTT. Its translation is CASSLMDRGTDTQYF.

This clone was observed a single time. The chain couples TRBV11-2 to TRBJ2-1, with TRBD2 identical over 10 bases. Germline loops: CDR1 SGHAT, CDR2 FQNNGV. With 5 bases clipped from V and 6 bases from J, the junction kept 10 bases outside the gene matches. The CDR3 spans 16 residues. The CDR3 loop is CASSPTSGGASNEQFF. CDR3 sequence (DNA): TGTGCCAGCAGCCCAACCAGCGGGGGGGCCAGCAATGAGCAGTTCTTC. Filled out from reference TRBV11-2 and TRBJ2-1, the complete variable domain reads EAGVAQSPRYKIIEKRQSVAFWCNPISGHATLYWYQQILGQGPKLLIQFQNNGVVDDSQLPKDRFSAERLKGVDSTLKIQPAKLEDSAVYLCASSPTSGGASNEQFFGPGTRLTVL.

V and J are TRBV6-6 and TRBJ2-6; TRBD1 matches at 7 bases. Germline V gene sequence: CDR1 MNHNY, CDR2 SVGAGI (reference sequence). V was clipped by 5 bases and J by 16 bases; unmatched bases: 8. The CDR3 consists of 12 residues. CDR3 sequence reads: CASSLETGSLTF. CDR3 nucleotide sequence: TGTGCCAGCAGTCTCGAGACAGGGTCACTGACTTTC.

This clone has just a few counts. V is TRBV7-3 and J is TRBJ2-3, with 8 bases aligning to TRBD2. Trimming took 1 base from V and 2 from J; bases not matched to a gene: 2. This CDR3 comprises 15 residues. CDR1 and CDR2 from the germline V gene are SGHTA and FQGTGA. DNA of the CDR3: TGTGCCAGCAGCTTAAGCGGGGGGAACACAGATACGCAGTATTTT. Its translation is CASSLSGGNTDTQYF.

This clone was recorded once. The V and J genes are TRBV30 and TRBJ1-5, with TRBD1 matching 7 bases. There are 13 residues in the CDR3. With 5 bases clipped from V and 4 bases from J, the junction kept 5 bases outside the gene matches. The germline V gene has CDR1 GTSNPN and CDR2 SVGIG (reference sequence). The CDR3 protein is CAWAGTANQPQHF. CDR3 nucleotide sequence: TGTGCCTGGGCCGGGACAGCTAATCAGCCCCAGCATTTT. The complete variable domain, with remaining parts taken from reference TRBV30 and TRBJ1-5, reads SQTIHQWPATLVQPVGSPLSLECTVEGTSNPNLYWYRQAAGRGLQLLFYSVGIGQISSEVPQNLSASRPQDRQFILSSKKLLLSDSGFYLCAWAGTANQPQHFGDGTRLSIL.

This clone was seen a few times. The chain uses TRBV4-2 and TRBJ2-3; 7 bases map to TRBD2. V trimming: 2 bases; J trimming: 6 bases; junction bases outside the gene matches: 11. The CDR3 contains 16 residues. CDR1 is LGHNA and CDR2 is YNFKEQ in the germline V gene. In DNA form, the CDR3 reads TGTGCCAGCAGCCAAACCCCGGCTAGCGGTTTCGATACGCAGTATTTT. It yields the protein CASSQTPASGFDTQYF.

This sequence joins TRBV5-6 and TRBJ2-7, with 9 bases fitting TRBD2. Germline trimming cut 3 bases from V and 4 bases from J; bases unmatched to any gene: 11. Germline assignment: CDR1 SGHDT and CDR2 YYEEEE. The CDR3 extends over 16 amino acids. This CDR3 reads CASSWGGRAAWYEQYF. The DNA of the CDR3 is TGTGCCAGCAGCTGGGGCGGGAGGGCCGCATGGTACGAGCAGTACTTC.

The genes are TRBV5-6 and TRBJ2-2, with unresolved D. The CDR3 is made up of 14 amino acids. From germline, CDR1 is SGHDT and CDR2 YYEEEE. V was trimmed by 3 bases and J by 7 bases, leaving 13 bases between them. The chain's CDR3 is CASSWNGAGGELFF. The CDR3 DNA reads TGTGCCAGCAGCTGGAACGGAGCCGGCGGGGAGCTGTTTTTT.

In its sample, this clone was seen a few times. The chain's CDR3 is CAISDRGSTDTQYF. DNA of the CDR3: TGTGCCATCAGTGATCGGGGGAGTACAGATACGCAGTATTTT. This chain connects TRBV10-3 to TRBJ2-3, with D maybe TRBD2 (6 bases). Germline CDR1 and CDR2: ENHRY and SYGVKD. This CDR3 contains 14 residues. Between the trimmed V and J ends, which lost 3 bases and 3 bases, there was a span of 10 bases.

The V and J genes are TRBV28 and TRBJ2-7; the D gene is possibly TRBD2 (6 bases). The CDR3 runs to 12 residues. V shed 8 bases and J shed 2 bases, with 10 bases lying between them. Germline V gene sequence: CDR1 MDHEN, CDR2 SYDVKM. The CDR3 sequence is CASGWGAYEQYF. CDR3 DNA sequence: TGTGCCAGCGGCTGGGGGGCCTACGAGCAGTACTTC. The whole variable domain, remainder taken from reference TRBV28 and TRBJ2-7, is DVKVTQSSRYLVKRTGEKVFLECVQDMDHENMFWYRQDPGLGLRLIYFSYDVKMKEKGDIPEGYSVSREKKERFSLILESASTNQTSMYLCASGWGAYEQYFGPGTRLTVT.

In DNA, the CDR3 is TGTGCCAGCAGCTCCGGGACGGTAACTAGCGGGAGGAGAAATGAGCAGTTCTTC. Translated, it gives CASSSGTVTSGRRNEQFF. The chain carries TRBV7-6 and TRBJ2-1, with 12 positions matching TRBD2. V lost 4 bases to trimming and J lost 7 bases; unmatched junction nucleotides: 14. CDR3 size: 18 residues. The germline V gene encodes CDR1 SGHVS and CDR2 FNYEAQ.

The rearrangement links TRBV4-2 to TRBJ2-3; 11 bases line up with TRBD2. The CDR3 spans 17 residues. Germline V gene data show CDR1 as LGHNA and CDR2 as YNFKEQ. V shed 7 bases, J shed 3 bases, and the junction held 12 bases outside the gene matches. CDR3 amino acids: CASKTSGTTKSTDTQYF. In DNA form, the CDR3 reads TGTGCCAGCAAGACTAGCGGGACTACTAAATCTACAGATACGCAGTATTTT.

CDR3 bases: TGCGCCAGCAGCTTCGGAACCGCGGCGGCCACTGAAGCTTTCTTT. Its translation: CASSFGTAAATEAFF. V gene TRBV5-1 combines with J gene TRBJ1-1; D is ambiguous. The CDR3 runs 15 residues. V lost 2 bases, J lost 4 bases, and 15 bases lay in between. Germline CDR1 and CDR2: SGHRS and YFSETQ.

The chain recombines TRBV24-1 with TRBJ2-5, with TRBD1 identical over 8 bases. There are 18 residues in the CDR3. Per germline, CDR1 KGHDR and CDR2 SFDVKD. Trimming removed 5 bases from V and 1 base from J; junction bases left unmatched: 14. In DNA form, the CDR3 reads TGTGCCACCAGTGGGACAGGGAGAAGGGGTCCAGGCCAAGAGACCCAGTACTTC. Encoded protein: CATSGTGRRGPGQETQYF.

The J gene is TRBJ2-5, the V gene TRBV24-1; 13 bases fit TRBD2. The CDR3 loop spans 13 amino acids. The germline gives CDR1 KGHDR, CDR2 SFDVKD. Losses at the gene ends were 9 bases for V and 5 bases for J; bases not matched to a gene: 2. In DNA form, the CDR3 reads TGTGCCACCGCGACTAGCGGGGGGGAGACCCAGTACTTC. It specifies CATATSGGETQYF.

The rearrangement joins TRBV6-5 to TRBJ1-2, with 9 bases lining up with TRBD1. Germline V CDR1 and CDR2: MNHEY, SVGAGI. Unmatched junction bases numbered 6, after V lost 6 bases and J lost 4 bases. The length of the CDR3 is 14 residues. The CDR3 region is CASRYRGQGYGYTF. CDR3 in DNA: TGTGCCAGCAGATACAGGGGGCAGGGCTATGGCTACACCTTC.

A few counts support this clone. The rearrangement uses TRBV28 and TRBJ2-3; 9 nucleotides align to TRBD2. This CDR3 contains 16 residues. Germline V gene lookup returns CDR1 MDHEN and CDR2 SYDVKM. V lost 4 bases, J lost 0 bases, and 5 bases stayed unmatched. CDR3 sequence reads: CASSSLAGVSTDTQYF. The CDR3 DNA reads TGTGCCAGCAGTTCCTTAGCGGGAGTAAGCACAGATACGCAGTATTTT.

The chain joins TRBV6-2 or TRBV6-3 to TRBJ2-5, with a possible D match to TRBD1 (5 bases). This CDR3 spans 13 amino acids. V lost 7 bases and J 5 bases, leaving 14 bases between the germline ends. Germline V lookup: CDR1 MNHEY, CDR2 SVGEGT. The DNA of the CDR3 is TGTGCCAGCACCCCGCAGGGTCGCGAGACCCAGTACTTC. It codes for CASTPQGRETQYF.

The CDR3 spells CAISRGTGVETQYF. The CDR3 bases are TGTGCCATCAGTCGCGGGACAGGGGTTGAGACCCAGTACTTC. V usage is TRBV10-3 and J usage is TRBJ2-5, with 10 bases aligning to TRBD1. Germline CDR1 and CDR2: ENHRY and SYGVKD. CDR3 length equals 14 residues. V shed 5 bases and J 5 bases; nucleotides not matched to a gene: 5.

V usage is TRBV3-1 (or the pseudogene TRBV3-2) and J usage is TRBJ2-1; D might be TRBD2 (5 bases). V lost 7 bases and J lost 7, with 11 bases in between. The CDR3 totals 12 residues. Germline CDR1 is LGHDT and CDR2 is YNNKEL (reference sequence). The CDR3 spells CASTRTGNEQFF. The CDR3 coding sequence is TGTGCCAGCACCCGGACGGGGAATGAGCAGTTCTTC.

This chain connects TRBV27 to TRBJ1-5; D call uncertain. The CDR3 has 14 residues. The V end was cut by 6 bases, the J end by 2 bases, with 11 bases between. In germline, CDR1 is MNHEY, CDR2 SMNVEV (reference sequence). DNA for the CDR3: TGTGCCAGCAGCTGGAGGTGGGGCAATCAGCCCCAGCATTTT. Its translation is CASSWRWGNQPQHF.

The chain joins TRBV6-5 to TRBJ1-2; TRBD1 is a possible D gene (6 bases). Between the trimmed V and J ends, which lost 7 bases and 8 bases, there was a span of 11 bases. Germline V gene lookup returns CDR1 MNHEY and CDR2 SVGAGI. This CDR3 comprises 11 residues. CDR3 nucleotides: TGTGCCAGCATGAGAGGGGGAGGCTACACCTTC. Amino acid sequence: CASMRGGGYTF.

This chain links TRBV7-8 with TRBJ1-1, with unresolved D. CDR3 length: 13 amino acids. Trimming cost V 4 bases and J 1 base, with 7 bases left between them. Germline V gives CDR1 SGHVS, CDR2 FQNEAQ. The chain's CDR3 is CASSYNRNTEAFF. The DNA of the CDR3 is TGTGCCAGCAGCTACAATCGGAACACTGAAGCTTTCTTT.

This chain uses TRBV4-1 with TRBJ1-5, with 9 bases fitting TRBD1. CDR1 and CDR2 from the germline V gene are MGHRA and YSYEKL. Losses at the gene ends were 2 bases for V and 2 bases for J; bases not matched to a gene: 7. The CDR3 covers 17 residues. Written as DNA, the CDR3 is TGCGCCAGCAGCCAATTGACAGGGGGTGAGGGCAATCAGCCCCAGCATTTT. Protein product: CASSQLTGGEGNQPQHF.

The V gene is TRBV14, the J gene TRBJ2-5; weak D call: TRBD2 (6 bases). Trimming took 2 bases from V and 7 from J, leaving 8 bases between them. The germline gives CDR1 SGHDN, CDR2 FVKESK. This CDR3 contains 12 residues. DNA of the CDR3: TGTGCCAGCAGCCAACAGGGAGGGACCCAGTACTTC. Protein sequence: CASSQQGGTQYF. Full variable domain (remainder filled in from reference TRBV14 and TRBJ2-5): EAGVTQFPSHSVIEKGQTVTLRCDPISGHDNLYWYRRVMGKEIKFLLHFVKESKQDESGMPNNRFLAERTGGTYSTLKVQPAELEDSGVYFCASSQQGGTQYFGPGTRLLVL.

The chain uses TRBV10-2 and TRBJ1-4; possibly TRBD1 for D (6 bases). Deletions cut 3 bases from V and 6 bases from J, with 14 bases between. Germline CDR1 is WSHSY and CDR2 is SAAADI. The CDR3 is 15 residues long. Here the CDR3 reads CASSDGGAGDEKLFF. In nucleotides, the CDR3 is TGCGCCAGCAGTGACGGGGGGGCGGGGGATGAAAAACTGTTTTTT.

This chain uses TRBV2 with TRBJ1-6; TRBD1 matches at 7 bases. The germline CDR1 and CDR2 sequences are SNHLY and FYNNEI. The CDR3 covers 15 residues. V dropped 6 bases and J dropped 7; count of bases not matched to a gene: 9. The CDR3 DNA reads TGTGCCAGCAGGCCTACCGACAGGGCGAATTCACCCCTCCACTTT. It codes for CASRPTDRANSPLHF.

The rearrangement joins TRBV7-8 to TRBJ2-5; D is ambiguous. CDR3 size: 13 residues. V was shortened by 5 bases and J by 2 bases, with 9 bases between the two germline ends. Germline V gene lookup returns CDR1 SGHVS and CDR2 FQNEAQ. This CDR3 reads CASSRKSQETQYF. The CDR3 nucleotides are TGTGCCAGCAGCCGGAAGAGTCAAGAGACCCAGTACTTC.

Written as DNA, the CDR3 is TGTGCCAGCTCACCGCTATTCCAGAGGCCCTACGAGCAGTACTTC. Amino acid sequence: CASSPLFQRPYEQYF. The chain links TRBV18 to TRBJ2-7; D remains unclear. Looked up from germline, CDR1 is KGHSH and CDR2 is LQKENI. V was pared by 3 bases and J by 2 bases, with 14 bases between. This CDR3 contains 15 residues.